This T cell receptor beta chain was observed in a study of cytomegalovirus exposure and HLA in healthy donors. This clone has more than one count but fewer than ten. The CDR3 is 21 residues long. CDR1 is SNHLY and CDR2 is FYNNEI in the germline V gene. V trimming: 6 bases; J trimming: 7 bases; junction bases outside the gene matches: 29. This PCR relied on a set of 60 Vbeta primers and 13 Jbeta primers. Data came from immunoSEQ multiplex PCR; TCRdb stores just in-frame clones and leaves some out. The sample lists around 31,000 clones, less than 70% occurring once. Sequencing was carried out using PBMCs. The J gene is TRBJ2-7, the V gene TRBV2, with 11 bases aligning to TRBD2. The receptor was isolated from a male donor in good health and CMV-seropositive. CDR3 region: CASSGTSGITTLLRGSNEQYF. CDR3 nucleotides: TGTGCCAGCAGCGGGACTAGCGGCATAACCACTCTCCTACGAGGTAGTAATGAGCAGTACTTC.